This T cell receptor (beta chain) was documented in a study of shared clonotypes between healthy human individuals. Background on the study: CD4 naive and CD4 memory each took three plates per donor, while CD8 naive took two and CD8 memory one. Overall study results and limits: All-four-donor shared clonotypes had higher generation probabilities than non-shared clonotypes did. Tissue TCR repertoires likely differ from these blood-only repertoires.

The authors split each subset's genomic DNA evenly across several immunoSEQ plates. The assay was immunoSEQ multiplex PCR, and TCRdb's table has in-frame clones only and misses some. The sample yields about 1.1 million clones, about 80% seen once. Concerning this clone itself: Its antigen is unknown.

V shed 3 bases and J shed 2 bases, with 11 bases lying between them. Germline CDR1 reads SGHAT; CDR2 reads FQNNGV. The length of the CDR3 is 14 residues. This TCR was sampled from a man between 18 and 35 years old in good health. Some clones in this sample may be carry-over from other donors' samples. The chain carries TRBV11-2 and TRBJ2-7; D remains ambiguous. Input material: memory CD4+ T cells from PBMCs. Noted subset: CD45RA-negative fraction. Written as DNA, the CDR3 is TGTGCCAGCAGCTTTACCGGGCAGCCCTACGAGCAGTACTTC. As protein: CASSFTGQPYEQYF.